This T cell receptor beta chain emerged from a study of T cell responses to AZD1222 COVID-19 vaccine. Overall study results and limits: Regions 160-218 and 743-854 dominated among vaccine-associated CD4 TCRs spanning spike. The study identified only six AZD1222 recipients as seropositive at baseline. The donors showed a predominance of white British ancestry and of females, with possible underestimation of clonal diversity. Spike-specific TCR repertoires showed rising breadth and depth after two AZD1222 doses.

This table comes from immunoSEQ multiplex PCR, and its TCRdb copy is limited to in-frame clones, with some not included. The sample has 130,000 to 150,000 clones, 85% to 90% seen once. Turning to this clone: No antigen is known for it.

Material: peripheral blood, obtained on day 0 of AZD1222 vaccination. This clonotype was sampled from an adult in good health.

The DNA of the CDR3 is TGTGCCAGCAGCTTGTGGGCCAGGGGGCTGTACAATTCACCCCTCCACTTT. Residues: CASSLWARGLYNSPLHF. V and J are TRBV5-6 and TRBJ1-6; 8 nucleotides match TRBD1. Per the germline V gene, CDR1 is SGHDT and CDR2 is YYEEEE. The CDR3 loop spans 17 amino acids. With V trimmed by 1 base and J by 7 bases, 10 bases remained unmatched.